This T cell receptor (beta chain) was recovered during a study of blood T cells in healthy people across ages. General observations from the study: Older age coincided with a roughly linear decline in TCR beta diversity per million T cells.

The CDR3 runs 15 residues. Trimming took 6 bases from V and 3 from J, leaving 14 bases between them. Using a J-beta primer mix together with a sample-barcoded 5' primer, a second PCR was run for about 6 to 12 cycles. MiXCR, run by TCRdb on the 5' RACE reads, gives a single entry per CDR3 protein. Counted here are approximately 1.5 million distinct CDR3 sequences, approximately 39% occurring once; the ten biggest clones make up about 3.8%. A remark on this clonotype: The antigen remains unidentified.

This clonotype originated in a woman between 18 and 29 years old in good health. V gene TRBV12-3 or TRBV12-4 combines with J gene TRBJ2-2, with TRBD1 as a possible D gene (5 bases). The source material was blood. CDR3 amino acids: CASRFGTGDTGELFF. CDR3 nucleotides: TGTGCCAGCAGATTCGGCACAGGAGACACCGGGGAGCTGTTTTTT.